This TCR beta chain was captured in a study of T cells after yellow fever vaccination. TCRdb fed the 5' RACE reads into MiXCR, producing one record per CDR3 protein. The sample shows under 300,000 distinct CDR3 sequences, roughly 6.3% of them seen only once. This TCR derives from a young man who received the YFV17D yellow fever vaccine. The sample was CD4+ T cells sorted from PBMCs, taken on the day of the yellow fever booster vaccination.

As DNA, the CDR3 is TGTGCCAGCAGCTTAGTTTCTGGGACGGTGAATTCACCCCTCCACTTT. This sequence encodes CASSLVSGTVNSPLHF. The V call is TRBV7-2, the J call TRBJ1-6, with D perhaps TRBD1 (5 bases). V was trimmed by 1 base and J by 7 bases, leaving 14 bases between them. The CDR3 length is 16 residues. The germline V gene has CDR1 SGHTA and CDR2 FQGNSA.